This entry describes one T cell receptor (beta chain). The entry originates in a study of blood T cell repertoires in COVID-19. At the level of the study: Spain, Italy and the United States supplied samples that represented acute and convalescent COVID-19.

Sequenced by immunoSEQ multiplex PCR; TCRdb stores in-frame clones only, minus some. Here the sample spans about 180,000 clones, over 75% being singletons. This CDR3 region has 14 residues. Trimming at V came to 1 base and at J to 6 bases, leaving 6 bases not matched to a gene. Germline V gives CDR1 SGDLS, CDR2 YYNGEE. This clonotype originated in a person between 65 and 79 years old with COVID-19, enrolled during active disease. The sample taken for sequencing was peripheral blood. This rearrangement joins TRBV9 to TRBJ2-7; 8 bases map to TRBD1. The DNA of the CDR3 is TGTGCCAGCAGCGTATCACAGGGGGAGAGCGAGCAGTACTTC. This codes for CASSVSQGESEQYF.